A single sample gave rise to the 19 T cell receptor beta chains below, sequenced in a study of cytomegalovirus exposure and HLA in healthy donors. The PCR made use of 60 Vbeta and 13 Jbeta primers. Assay used: immunoSEQ multiplex PCR; TCRdb lists only in-frame clones, some missing. The sample records tens of thousands of clones, 82% being singletons. The sequenced material came from PBMCs. The source is a man between 50 and 59 years old in good health and CMV-seronegative.

The chain is built from TRBV2 and TRBJ2-3; the D gene is possibly TRBD1 (6 bases). V lost 8 bases, J lost 0 bases, and 15 bases lay in between. The CDR3 contains 15 residues. The V gene's germline CDR1 is SNHLY and CDR2 FYNNEI. CDR3 amino acids: CASRRGTTSTDTQYF. The CDR3 DNA reads TGTGCCAGCCGAAGGGGGACCACTAGCACAGATACGCAGTATTTT.

In this sample, this clone turned up a few times. The chain combines TRBV6-5 with TRBJ2-1; 10 positions match TRBD1. Germline V gives CDR1 MNHEY, CDR2 SVGAGI. V was clipped by 0 bases and J by 9 bases; unmatched bases: 8. The CDR3 is 16 amino acids. Here the CDR3 reads CASSYSGRQGAGEQFF. The CDR3 DNA sequence: TGTGCCAGCAGTTACTCAGGCAGACAGGGGGCTGGTGAGCAGTTCTTC.

Turning to this clone: The DNA is left out, because the CDR3 cannot be placed on it with certainty; the CDR3 is given as TCRdb lists it. The J gene is TRBJ2-2, the V gene TRBV21-1; the DNA was not used to check the table's D call, TRBD2. TRBV21-1 is designated a pseudogene. The CDR3 length equals 17 residues, ends included. CDR3: CASSKDWASGNTGELFF.

CDR3 nucleotide sequence: TGCGCCAGCAGCCCCGGGGTCGCTCTGACGAGGACTGAAGCTTTCTTT. This codes for CASSPGVALTRTEAFF. The chain combines TRBV4-1 with TRBJ1-1; D uncertain. The CDR3 sequence is 16 residues long. Germline assignment: CDR1 MGHRA and CDR2 YSYEKL. The V end was cut by 4 bases, the J end by 5 bases, with 20 bases between.

The gene calls are TRBV7-2 and TRBJ1-1; D might be TRBD1 (6 bases). Germline V gene sequence: CDR1 SGHTA, CDR2 FQGNSA. This CDR3 spans 13 amino acids. V was pared by 5 bases and J by 5 bases, with 12 bases between. Written as DNA, the CDR3 is TGTGCCAGCAGCCAGGAGGGGGGGACTGAAGCTTTCTTT. Translating gives CASSQEGGTEAFF.

Details on this clone: At one boundary the junction diverges from the germline segment, which might be a read error. J is TRBJ2-5 and V is TRBV7-7; possibly TRBD2 for D (5 bases). Germline V CDR1 and CDR2: SSHAT, FNYEAQ (reference sequence). The CDR3 totals 13 residues. The DNA of the CDR3 is TGTGCTAGCAGTTCACAGCGCGGGGAGACCCAGTACTTC. This gives the protein CASSSQRGETQYF.

The sample holds one count of this clone. CDR3 coding DNA: TGTGCCAGCAGTATCACAGGGAGGGCTGAAGCTTTCTTT. It is translated as CASSITGRAEAFF. The chain is built from TRBV28 and TRBJ1-1; weak D call: TRBD1 (6 bases). The CDR3 runs 13 residues. V gave up 5 bases and J gave up 6 bases, with 13 bases separating them. Germline assignment: CDR1 MDHEN and CDR2 SYDVKM. The full variable domain, in which reference TRBV28 and TRBJ1-1 provide the parts outside the CDR3, is DVKVTQSSRYLVKRTGEKVFLECVQDMDHENMFWYRQDPGLGLRLIYFSYDVKMKEKGDIPEGYSVSREKKERFSLILESASTNQTSMYLCASSITGRAEAFFGQGTRLTVV.

This clone was seen more than once but under ten times. The chain joins TRBV7-9 to TRBJ2-5, with 8 bases fitting TRBD2. The CDR3 consists of 15 residues. Germline assignment: CDR1 SEHNR and CDR2 FQNEAQ (reference sequence). With 5 bases clipped from V and 5 bases from J, the junction kept 10 bases outside the gene matches. In DNA, the CDR3 is TGTGCCAGCAGCCCCCCGGGAGGGGTTCGGGAGACCCAGTACTTC. Its translation: CASSPPGGVRETQYF.

The V call is TRBV28, the J call TRBJ2-1; D is ambiguous. Germline lookup yields CDR1 MDHEN and CDR2 SYDVKM. The CDR3 is 14 amino acids. V lost 3 bases and J lost 10, with 16 bases in between. The CDR3 bases are TGTGCCAGCAGTTTCGGTTTCCCGGTGAGGGAGCAGTTCTTC. As protein: CASSFGFPVREQFF. Full variable domain (rest looked up from reference TRBV28 and TRBJ2-1): DVKVTQSSRYLVKRTGEKVFLECVQDMDHENMFWYRQDPGLGLRLIYFSYDVKMKEKGDIPEGYSVSREKKERFSLILESASTNQTSMYLCASSFGFPVREQFFGPGTRLTVL.

The J gene is TRBJ2-7, the V gene TRBV29-1; 11 bases line up with TRBD1. The CDR3 loop spans 12 amino acids. Looked up from germline, CDR1 is SQVTM and CDR2 is ANQGSEA. After removal of 6 bases from V and 6 bases from J, the junction contained 4 bases not matched to a gene. CDR3 coding DNA: TGCAGCGTGGGACAGGGGGGAAGCGAGCAGTACTTC. Its translation: CSVGQGGSEQYF.

The chain carries TRBV5-4 and TRBJ2-7, with D possibly matching TRBD2 (5 bases). V lost 2 bases to trimming and J lost 2 bases, with 14 bases between them. Looked up from germline, CDR1 is SGHNT and CDR2 is YYREEE (reference sequence). The CDR3 is 15 amino acids. CDR3 sequence: CASSFGLGETYEQYF. DNA for the CDR3: TGTGCCAGCAGCTTCGGTCTCGGGGAAACCTACGAGCAGTACTTC.

With regard to this clone: The same CDR3 is also encoded by other DNA sequences in this sample. In DNA form, the CDR3 reads TGCGCCAGCAGCTTAGAAACAGGGGCTTACAATGAGCAGTTCTTC. Translating it yields CASSLETGAYNEQFF. V and J are TRBV5-1 and TRBJ2-1; 7 bases agree with TRBD1. CDR3 size: 15 residues. Germline V lookup: CDR1 SGHRS, CDR2 YFSETQ. The J segment lost 4 bases and the V segment lost 2 bases, leaving 6 bases of the junction unmatched.

This chain connects TRBV10-1 to TRBJ2-1; 9 nucleotides agree with TRBD2. Germline lookup yields CDR1 WNHNN and CDR2 SYGVQD (reference sequence). CDR3 length: 16 residues. The V gene end was trimmed by 3 bases and the J gene end by 9 bases; junction bases not matched to a gene: 12. CDR3: CASSDIAGGLSGEQFF. Written as DNA, the CDR3 is TGCGCCAGCAGTGATATTGCGGGAGGGCTGTCGGGTGAGCAGTTCTTC.

A few counts support this clone. This chain connects TRBV5-4 to TRBJ1-2; 7 positions agree with TRBD1. Germline assignment: CDR1 SGHNT and CDR2 YYREEE (reference sequence). This CDR3 region has 14 residues. J was trimmed by 4 bases and V by 4 bases; bases with no gene match: 7. CDR3 coding DNA: TGTGCCAGCAGCGACGGGACAGCCCTCTATGGCTACACCTTC. It translates to CASSDGTALYGYTF.

J is TRBJ1-5 and V is TRBV19, with 7 positions matching TRBD1. This CDR3 is built from 15 residues. Looked up from germline, CDR1 is LNHDA and CDR2 is SQIVND (reference sequence). The trim removed 6 bases at V and 1 base at J, leaving 6 bases unmatched. The CDR3 DNA reads TGTGCCAGTAGGCATCGACAGGGAAGCAATCAGCCCCAGCATTTT. Translated, it gives CASRHRQGSNQPQHF.

This rearrangement joins TRBV5-1 to TRBJ2-6; tentative D call: TRBD2 (5 bases). V shed 0 bases and J shed 4 bases, with 11 bases lying between them. Germline V lookup: CDR1 SGHRS, CDR2 YFSETQ. The CDR3 runs 16 residues. The CDR3 DNA follows: TGCGCCAGCAGCTTGGATGGCCCGGGGGGGGCCAACGTCCTGACTTTC. Amino acid sequence: CASSLDGPGGANVLTF.

This chain connects TRBV28 to TRBJ2-1; 9 nucleotides line up with TRBD1. Germline trimming cut 6 bases from V and 7 bases from J; bases unmatched to any gene: 7. Germline V lookup: CDR1 MDHEN, CDR2 SYDVKM. The CDR3 is 14 amino acids. CDR3 bases: TGTGCCAGCAGCTTCCGGGACAGGGATAATGAGCAGTTCTTC. Translation: CASSFRDRDNEQFF.

In regard to this clone: A read error may account for a junction end that differs from germline. The chain is built from TRBV7-7 and TRBJ2-5; 9 bases fit TRBD2. CDR1 is SSHAT, CDR2 FNYEAQ, per germline (reference sequence). This CDR3 region has 15 residues. CDR3 sequence (DNA): TGTGCTAGCAGCTCAGGGAGACTAGCGGATGAGACCCAGTACTTC. Translated: CASSSGRLADETQYF.

The genes are TRBV5-1 and TRBJ2-5, with a tentative D call TRBD1 (6 bases). In germline, CDR1 is SGHRS, CDR2 YFSETQ. The CDR3 length is 14 residues. V lost 1 base to trimming and J lost 3 bases, with 10 bases between them. Here the CDR3 DNA reads TGCGCCAGCAGCTTGCTCTCAGGGGAAGAGACCCAGTACTTC. It yields the protein CASSLLSGEETQYF.